One and the same sample provided the 9 T cell receptor beta chains below, sequenced in a study of Ad26.COV2.S vaccination and SARS-CoV-2 variants (dated by TCRdb to 2020 to 2023). The library relied on the immunoSEQ multiplex PCR assay. TCRdb took over this immuneACCESS table, retaining in-frame rearrangements with V and J assigned. Such tables are incomplete; in checked studies, under half of the missing clones stem from an unresolved V gene, and the remainder is unexplained. The sample includes roughly 420,000 clones, with roughly nine tenths observed a single time. 2% to 3% of the sample rests with the top ten. According to the study, the label for this sample's treatment or condition signals: roughly 20 received Ad26.COV2.S at low or high dose, single or two shots; five or six received placebo; per-sample allocation not given. For vaccine and placebo recipients, the sequenced repertoires came from samples collected on day 63 after the first injection.

The specimen comprised peripheral blood, sampled in a trial of Ad26.COV2.S vaccine versus placebo. The receptors originated from a person between 18 and 65 years old who received the Ad26.COV2.S COVID-19 vaccine or a placebo.

In its sample, this clone was seen once. The rearrangement links TRBV5-5 to TRBJ2-1; tentatively, D is TRBD2 (6 bases). CDR1 and CDR2 from the germline V gene are SGHKS and YYEKEE (reference sequence). This CDR3 comprises 14 residues. V lost 0 bases and J 5 bases, leaving 9 bases between the germline ends. The CDR3 sequence: CASSLVGGDNEQFF. The CDR3 DNA reads TGTGCCAGCAGCTTGGTGGGAGGCGACAATGAGCAGTTCTTC.

V usage is TRBV7-9 and J usage is TRBJ2-7, with D perhaps matching TRBD2 (5 bases). The CDR3 has 10 amino acids. V lost 5 bases to trimming and J lost 7 bases, with 6 bases between them. CDR1 and CDR2 from the germline V gene are SEHNR and FQNEAQ (reference sequence). The CDR3 loop reads CASSGGEQYF. The CDR3 DNA follows: TGTGCCAGCAGCGGCGGGGAGCAGTACTTC.

V and J are TRBV5-1 and TRBJ2-1; 10 bases line up with TRBD2. The CDR3 is made up of 15 amino acids. CDR1 is SGHRS, CDR2 YFSETQ, per germline. The V gene end was trimmed by 4 bases and the J gene end by 3 bases; junction bases not matched to a gene: 4. CDR3 bases: TGCGCCAGCAGCCGCGGACTAGCGGACTACAATGAGCAGTTCTTC. This sequence encodes CASSRGLADYNEQFF.

The DNA of the CDR3 is TGTGCCAGCAGTTTATACAGGGAGGACACTGAAGCTTTCTTT. Translation: CASSLYREDTEAFF. J is TRBJ1-1 and V is TRBV28; the D gene is possibly TRBD1 (6 bases). V lost 1 base to trimming and J lost 3 bases, with 9 bases between them. The germline gives CDR1 MDHEN, CDR2 SYDVKM. CDR3 length equals 14 residues. Based on the CDR3 plus reference TRBV28 and TRBJ1-1, the full variable domain is DVKVTQSSRYLVKRTGEKVFLECVQDMDHENMFWYRQDPGLGLRLIYFSYDVKMKEKGDIPEGYSVSREKKERFSLILESASTNQTSMYLCASSLYREDTEAFFGQGTRLTVV.

This clone has only a few counts. The rearrangement joins TRBV7-3 to TRBJ1-2; the match to TRBD1 covers 9 bases. The CDR3 has 13 residues. The junction had 4 bases not matched to a gene; V was cut back by 5 bases and J by 6 bases. Germline V gene data show CDR1 as SGHTA and CDR2 as FQGTGA. CDR3 DNA: TGTGCCAGCAGCCCCGGACAGGGGAATGGCTACACCTTC. This gives the protein CASSPGQGNGYTF.

The chain uses TRBV6-2 or TRBV6-3 and TRBJ1-1; the D is unclear. There are 17 residues in the CDR3. Trimming took 0 bases from V and 1 from J, leaving 15 bases between them. From germline, CDR1 is MNHEY and CDR2 SVGEGT. CDR3 loop: CASSYSIGRPWNTEAFF. CDR3 DNA: TGTGCCAGCAGTTACTCGATCGGCAGGCCCTGGAACACTGAAGCTTTCTTT.

The sample holds one count of this clone. The chain is built from TRBV7-2 and TRBJ1-4; 7 bases fit TRBD1. With 5 bases clipped from V and 4 bases from J, the junction kept 4 bases outside the gene matches. In germline, CDR1 is SGHTA, CDR2 FQGNSA. The CDR3 is made up of 14 amino acids. The CDR3 DNA reads as TGTGCCAGCAGCCTCGGACAGGTTAATGAAAAACTGTTTTTT. Translating it yields CASSLGQVNEKLFF.

This clone was seen many times. This chain joins TRBV28 and TRBJ1-2; D gene uncertain. Trimming cost V 3 bases and J 2 bases, with 10 bases left between them. Germline loops: CDR1 MDHEN, CDR2 SYDVKM. The CDR3 extends over 14 amino acids. The CDR3 sequence is CASSFRFTNYGYTF. DNA for the CDR3: TGTGCCAGCAGTTTCAGGTTCACAAACTATGGCTACACCTTC.

The chain uses TRBV3-1 (or the pseudogene TRBV3-2) and TRBJ2-5, with D hard to call. Trimming removed 3 bases at V and 0 bases at J, with 8 bases between. This CDR3 has 14 amino acids. Per the germline V gene, CDR1 is LGHDT and CDR2 is YNNKEL (reference sequence). CDR3 nucleotide sequence: TGTGCCAGCAGCCACGACCAGTACCAAGAGACCCAGTACTTC. Its translation: CASSHDQYQETQYF.